A selection of T cell receptor beta chains follows, all from one sample in a study of blood T cell repertoires in COVID-19. Method: immunoSEQ multiplex PCR; TCRdb's copy keeps in-frame clones and lacks some. The sample consists of 150,000 to 200,000 clones, under 90% of them appearing once. The sample was PBMCs or T cells enriched from blood (not recorded which). The receptors were gathered from a man aged 55 to 70 who had recovered from COVID-19. Both conserved end residues are trimmed from each CDR3. A D gene is named only where the DNA matches it firmly. Rows may omit the clone size; those that give it use once, few, many or a size class.

v_gene,d_gene,abundance,j_gene,CDR3aa
TRBV9,NA,NA,TRBJ1-4,ASSVDQGPYEKLF
TRBV3-1/TRBV3-2,TRBD2,once,TRBJ2-1,ASSQGIRGRRRNEQF
TRBV11-2,NA,many,TRBJ1-6,ASSLNGAGLNNSPLH
TRBV5-5,NA,once,TRBJ1-3,ASSEDISGNTIY
TRBV2,NA,NA,TRBJ2-7,ASSEVSEQY
TRBV9,NA,once,TRBJ2-2,ASNSQGSNTGELF
TRBV5-8,NA,few,TRBJ2-7,ASTPTGLSYEQY
TRBV7-5,NA,few,TRBJ1-2,VRSYHTGILRTNYGYT
TRBV19,TRBD1,NA,TRBJ1-4,ASTTRQGGNEKLF
TRBV28,NA,NA,TRBJ1-6,ASSLGLSQSSYNSPLH
TRBV6-1,TRBD1,once,TRBJ2-3,ASSERAGGWLDTQY
TRBV28,NA,NA,TRBJ1-1,ASSSPLSGTEAF
TRBV25-1,NA,once,TRBJ1-3,ASSEGRGTIY
TRBV7-3,NA,once,TRBJ2-3,ASSPPGRTDTQY
TRBV24-1,NA,NA,TRBJ2-6,ATSGWVGSSGANVLT
TRBV28,NA,NA,TRBJ1-2,ASSLSNFAYGYT
TRBV19,NA,NA,TRBJ1-5,ASGTSVDQPQH
TRBV6-1,NA,NA,TRBJ1-3,ASSEFGRGSLPSSGNTIY
TRBV7-8,TRBD2,once,TRBJ2-5,ASSLTWWRGGETQY
TRBV14,NA,NA,TRBJ2-5,ASSPPRGLFSETQY
TRBV29-1,TRBD1,many,TRBJ2-7,SVEEAGGQGTYEQY
TRBV6-5,NA,NA,TRBJ2-7,ASSYRAEVWYEQY
TRBV28,NA,NA,TRBJ2-7,ASSFLARTYEQY
TRBV4-1,NA,NA,TRBJ2-7,ASSPRAGSSVEQY
TRBV5-5,TRBD1,once,TRBJ2-7,ASSLAFLRTGLRYEQY
TRBV24-1,TRBD2,NA,TRBJ2-1,ATSDAWDSGRGSHEQF
TRBV7-3,NA,NA,TRBJ2-5,ASSLGVNSGWYQETQY
TRBV5-5,NA,NA,TRBJ2-7,ASTLGASYEQY
TRBV7-2,TRBD1,NA,TRBJ1-4,ASSPRTGDFEKLF
TRBV19,NA,NA,TRBJ2-2,ASTSGQNTGELF
TRBV11-3,TRBD1,NA,TRBJ1-1,ASSLQGESTEAF
TRBV19,NA,NA,TRBJ2-3,ASDGESDTQY
TRBV5-1,TRBD1,once,TRBJ2-1,ASSLRQGGFGNEQF
TRBV2,TRBD2,NA,TRBJ2-1,ASLPSGYYNEQF
TRBV6-4,NA,NA,TRBJ2-3,ASSRLPRDTQY
TRBV2,NA,many,TRBJ2-1,ASSEQVGFDEQF
TRBV6-4,NA,few,TRBJ2-1,ASSDSGGYNEQF
TRBV7-6,NA,NA,TRBJ2-1,ASSSLAGDRGNEQF
TRBV3-1/TRBV3-2,NA,NA,TRBJ1-1,ASSPPRGMNTEAF
TRBV10-3,TRBD2,NA,TRBJ2-5,AISSGLVVETQY
TRBV19,TRBD1,NA,TRBJ2-7,ASSRGQGADEQY